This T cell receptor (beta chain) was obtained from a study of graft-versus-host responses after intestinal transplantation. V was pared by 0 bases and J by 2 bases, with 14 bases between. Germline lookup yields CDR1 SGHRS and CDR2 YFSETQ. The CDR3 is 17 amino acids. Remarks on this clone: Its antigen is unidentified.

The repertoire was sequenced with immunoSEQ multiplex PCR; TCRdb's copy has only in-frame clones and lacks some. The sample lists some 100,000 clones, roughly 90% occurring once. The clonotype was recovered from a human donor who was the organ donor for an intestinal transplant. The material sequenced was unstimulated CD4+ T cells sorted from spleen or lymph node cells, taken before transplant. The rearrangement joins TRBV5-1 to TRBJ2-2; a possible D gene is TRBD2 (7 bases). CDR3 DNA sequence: TGCGCCAGCAGCTTGGGGGGGGGCCGCCCCAACACCGGGGAGCTGTTTTTT. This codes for CASSLGGGRPNTGELFF.